A selection of T cell receptor beta chains follows, all from one sample in a study of blood T cell repertoires in COVID-19. Assay: immunoSEQ multiplex PCR; the TCRdb copy retains only in-frame clones and omits some. The sample lists around 480,000 clones, about 90% seen once, with roughly 0.7% in the top ten. Sequencing was done on a sample of PBMCs or T cells enriched from blood (not recorded which). The receptor set was obtained from a woman aged 18-29 years who had recovered from COVID-19. CDR3s include the opening cysteine and the closing phenylalanine or tryptophan.

>15|TRBV2|TRBJ1-3
CASSERTDSGNTIYF
>11|TRBV28|TRBJ2-7
CASTSGDEQYF
>16|TRBV14|TRBJ1-6
CASSLYRGRGNSPLHF
>13|TRBV28|TRBJ2-2
CASSRDPTGELFF
>12|TRBV12-3/TRBV12-4|TRBJ1-2
CASNGANYGYTF
>14|TRBV29-1|TRBJ2-1
CSLGVVAGDNEQFF
>13|TRBV4-2|TRBJ1-6
CATRTGGNSPLHF
>15|TRBV19|TRBJ2-2
CATWGDGTNTGELFF
>16|TRBV2|TRBJ2-5
CASSERPGWTQETQYF
>17|TRBV27|TRBJ2-3
CASRLSGILEGTDTQYF
>14|TRBV10-1|TRBJ2-1
CASSESRAWGEQFF
>14|TRBV3-1/TRBV3-2|TRBJ1-6
CASRLERPDSPLHF
>13|TRBV6-5|TRBJ2-3
CAGLLAGTDTQYF
>15|TRBV7-2|TRBJ1-4
CASSLTGTPNEKLFF
>15|TRBV9|TRBJ1-2
CASSVGRGDLYGYTF
>14|TRBV10-3|TRBJ1-1
CAISEERPGTEAFF
>14|TRBV19|TRBJ1-1
CASSIGTGATEAFF
>14|TRBV6-5|TRBJ1-3
CASGPTGHGNTIYF
>13|TRBV6-5|TRBJ1-5
CASQVGGDQPQHF
>14|TRBV7-8|TRBJ1-1
CASSSVTENTEAFF
>18|TRBV24-1|TRBJ1-6
CATHSGQGVSTYNSPLHF
>15|TRBV15|TRBJ2-5
CATSISGGAKETQYF
>18|TRBV5-1|TRBJ2-3
CASSLGLAGGLPTDTQYF
>14|TRBV21-1|TRBJ1-2
CASSKANEGYGYTF
>16|TRBV7-2|TRBJ2-3
CASSLNGLASEDTQYF
>14|TRBV9|TRBJ1-2
CASSYTQTGRGYTF
>11|TRBV29-1|TRBJ1-1
CSVAYLTEAFF
>15|TRBV28|TRBJ1-5
CASRESTNSNQPQHF
>14|TRBV5-4|TRBJ2-5
CASSARVTEETQYF
>14|TRBV6-1|TRBJ2-3
CASSEFVGGNTQYF
>13|TRBV5-5|TRBJ2-7
CASSFGDRTEQYF
>14|TRBV7-2|TRBJ1-1
CASSLNPGHTEAFF
>16|TRBV13|TRBJ2-3
CASSLGAGSVTDTQYF
>14|TRBV28|TRBJ1-2
CASRPTGQGSGYTF
>15|TRBV19|TRBJ1-5
CASSIGRRENQPQHF
>11|TRBV11-2|TRBJ2-5
CASSLEETQYF
>13|TRBV12-3/TRBV12-4|TRBJ2-2
CASPGGDTGELFF
>15|TRBV4-2|TRBJ1-5
CASSQEGQGGQPQHF
>15|TRBV21-1|TRBJ1-1
CASSRLRGPRTEAFF